This paragraph covers one TCR beta chain sequence. The data stem from a study of T cells in Graves' hyperthyroidism and ophthalmopathy. The CDR3 has 16 amino acids. Germline lookup yields CDR1 KGHDR and CDR2 SFDVKD. V was shortened by 5 bases and J by 5 bases, with 20 bases between the two germline ends. Amplification of TCR beta CDR3 regions was performed using RNA transcripts as template. TCR CDR3 regions were first amplified by RT-PCR with HTBI primers. TCRdb fed the multiplex PCR reads into MiXCR, producing one record per CDR3 protein. This table has 95,000 to 110,000 distinct CDR3 sequences, 40% to 50% appearing once.

This TCR was recovered from a man aged 40-49 years with Graves' hyperthyroidism. Sequencing was performed on blood. V usage is TRBV24-1 and J usage is TRBJ1-2; possibly TRBD1 for D (5 bases). The CDR3 reads CATSARVPGTGYGYTF. CDR3 bases: TGTGCCACCAGTGCTAGAGTTCCGGGGACCGGGTATGGCTACACCTTC.